This entry features one T cell receptor (beta chain) sequence. The source of the sample is a study of blood T cell repertoires in COVID-19. The wider study: Spain, Italy and the United States supplied samples that represented acute and convalescent COVID-19. From T cells, B-cell-depleted T cells, or PBMCs came the material, which was cDNA or gDNA.

The study drew participants aged about 18 to 89 years from some 24 US areas. The length of the CDR3 is 13 residues. CDR1 and CDR2 (germline): GTSNPN, SVGIG (reference sequence). Trimming took off 3 bases at V and 1 base at J, with 7 bases between the two ends. Authors' processing steps: Counts of nucleated cells, estimated from reference gene primer amplification, were obtained. Only in-frame clones appear in the TCRdb table, and some are missing; sequencing was by immunoSEQ multiplex PCR. D and trimming were read from the DNA, whereas the V and J calls and clone size are those reported in that table. In the table there are some 230,000 clones, just under 85% of which are singletons.

This clonotype was sampled from a man aged 35 to 55 who had recovered from COVID-19. The material sequenced was PBMCs or T cells enriched from blood (not recorded which). The rearrangement links TRBV30 to TRBJ1-5; a weak D match, TRBD1 (5 bases). The chain's CDR3 is CAWRGHSNQPQHF. DNA for the CDR3: TGTGCCTGGAGGGGGCACAGCAATCAGCCCCAGCATTTT.